This TCR beta chain appears in the sequencing data of a study of CXCR3-negative and CXCR3-positive naive CD8 T cells. Study-level results: Researchers report CXCR3 expression partially decreased after cryopreservation, with fresh PBMCs used in most assays. CXCR3-positive naive cells carried more hydrophobic TRB CDR3s than CXCR3-negative ones.

UMI labels and 5' RACE were used to prepare the TRB cDNA libraries. TCRdb re-called the 5' RACE reads and gives one entry per CDR3 protein, without DNA. The sample table includes about 23,000 distinct CDR3 sequences. The V gene's germline CDR1 is SQVTM and CDR2 ANQGSEA. CDR3 length equals 14 residues. Naivety in CD8+ T cells corresponded to a CD45RO-CCR7+CD27+CD95- phenotype. This clonotype is labeled medium-sized based on frequency. No antigen is known for it. This TCR was sampled from a human donor in good health. Some clones in this sample may be carry-over from other donors' samples. The sequenced material came from naive CXCR3- CD8+ T cells from blood. As to subset: CD45RO-CCR7+CD27+CD95- naive CD8+ T cells lacking CXCR3 (TNR3-). The chain employs TRBV29-1 and TRBJ1-2; checking the TCRdb D call of TRBD1 is not possible without DNA. The chain's CDR3 is CSVGGQGTNYGYTF. Using reference TRBV29-1 and TRBJ1-2 for the parts outside the CDR3, the full variable domain is SAVISQKPSRDICQRGTSLTIQCQVDSQVTMMFWYRQQPGQSLTLIATANQGSEATYESGFVIDKFPISRPNLTFSTLTVSNMSPEDSSIYLCSVGGQGTNYGYTFGSGTRLTVV.